This is a list of T cell receptor beta chains from one sample in a study of beta chain features in type 1 diabetes. The repertoire was sequenced with immunoSEQ multiplex PCR; TCRdb's copy has only in-frame clones and lacks some. Of about 340,000 clones listed, around an eighth were seen once; the top ten hold roughly 0.015%. The specimen sequenced was naive CD4+ T cells from blood. The receptors derive from a woman aged 18-29 years with type 1 diabetes. CDR3s include the opening cysteine and the closing phenylalanine or tryptophan. Fields, in order: V gene, J gene, D gene, clone size, CDR3 protein, CDR3 DNA. A D gene is named only where the DNA matches it firmly. For some rows the clone size is stated as once, few or many, or as a class when expanded; others skip it.

TRBV19	TRBJ2-2	TRBD2	NA	CASSPFGLADDANTGELFF	TGTGCCAGCTCGCCTTTCGGACTAGCGGATGACGCGAACACCGGGGAGCTGTTTTTT
TRBV11-2	TRBJ2-1	TRBD2	few	CASSFVAGGPGEQFF	TGTGCCAGCAGCTTCGTAGCGGGAGGGCCCGGTGAGCAGTTCTTC
TRBV29-1	TRBJ2-3	TRBD2	NA	CSVETSASDTQYF	TGCAGCGTCGAGACTAGCGCTTCCGATACGCAGTATTTT
TRBV5-1	TRBJ2-1	TRBD2	few	CASSSHLRSGNSYNEQFF	TGCGCCAGCAGCTCCCACCTAAGGAGCGGGAACTCCTACAATGAGCAGTTCTTC
TRBV6-5	TRBJ2-2	TRBD1	few	CASSRDSLNTGELFF	TGTGCCAGCAGTCGGGACAGCTTGAACACCGGGGAGCTGTTTTTT
TRBV7-2	TRBJ1-1	NA	few	CASSSRTGPNTEAFF	TGTGCCAGCAGCTCTCGAACAGGGCCGAACACTGAAGCTTTCTTT
TRBV12-5	TRBJ2-2	NA	NA	CASGLVIKTSGEPLGTGELFF	TGTGCTAGTGGTTTGGTAATCAAAACGAGCGGCGAGCCCCTCGGCACCGGGGAGCTGTTTTTT
TRBV7-9	TRBJ2-3	NA	NA	CASSTGSSFADTQYF	TGTGCCAGCAGCACAGGGAGCTCATTCGCAGATACGCAGTATTTT
TRBV4-2	TRBJ1-3	NA	once	CASSQGPQGPSGNTIYF	TGTGCCAGCAGCCAGGGCCCACAGGGACCTTCTGGAAACACCATATATTTT
TRBV29-1	TRBJ2-1	NA	few	CSVEGGYSYNEQFF	TGCAGCGTTGAAGGCGGATACTCCTACAATGAGCAGTTCTTC